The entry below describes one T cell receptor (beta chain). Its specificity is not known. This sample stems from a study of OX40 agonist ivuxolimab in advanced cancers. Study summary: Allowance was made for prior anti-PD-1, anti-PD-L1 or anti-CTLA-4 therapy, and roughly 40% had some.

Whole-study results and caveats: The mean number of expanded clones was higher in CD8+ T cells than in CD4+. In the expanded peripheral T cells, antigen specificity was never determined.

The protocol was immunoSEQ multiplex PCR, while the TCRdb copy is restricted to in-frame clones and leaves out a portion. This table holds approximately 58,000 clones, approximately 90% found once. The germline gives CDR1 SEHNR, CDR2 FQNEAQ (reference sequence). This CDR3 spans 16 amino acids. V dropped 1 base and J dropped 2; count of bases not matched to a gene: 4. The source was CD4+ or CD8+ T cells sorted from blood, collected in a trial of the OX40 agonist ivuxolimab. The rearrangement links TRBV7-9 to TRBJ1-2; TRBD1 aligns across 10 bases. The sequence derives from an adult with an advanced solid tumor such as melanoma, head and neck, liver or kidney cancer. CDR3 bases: TGTGCCAGCAGCTTAGAAGGGACAGGGGTGAACTATGGCTACACCTTC. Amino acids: CASSLEGTGVNYGYTF.